The 16 T cell receptor beta chains below all came from one sample that was sequenced in a study of CD8 T cells in ankylosing spondylitis (dated 2017 in TCRdb). Receptor amplification or capture employed 5' RACE. Sequenced using an Illumina HiSeq 2500. The public reads were quality trimmed at Q25 with fastp and then assembled into clones with MiXCR by TCRdb, keeping productive beta chains. Rows merge per CDR3 protein into single entries with the most common DNA and genes. Across this sample there are 150,000 or so distinct CDR3 sequences, with 9.8% seen only once. The top ten clonotypes cover about 15% of the sample. Source material: blood, either unsorted or a sorted T cell fraction (not recorded which). These receptors were collected from a female donor with ankylosing spondylitis or in good health (not recorded which).

This clonotype appeared a few times. The chain carries TRBV12-3 or TRBV12-4 and TRBJ2-3; possibly TRBD2 for D (5 bases). CDR3 length: 16 residues. Trimming stripped 3 bases from V and 2 bases from J, with 15 bases between. The CDR3 coding sequence is TGTGCCAGCAGTTTCCGGCTAGCATTATACACAGATACGCAGTATTTT. Amino acids: CASSFRLALYTDTQYF.

The chain recombines TRBV6-1 with TRBJ2-3; D gene ambiguous. The CDR3 totals 14 residues. Trimming shortened V by 6 bases and J by 0 bases, and 10 bases separated the two germline ends. CDR1 and CDR2 from the germline V gene are MNHNS and SASEGT. The CDR3 DNA reads as TGTGCCAGCAGGGGCGTTCCTAGCACAGATACGCAGTATTTT. It encodes CASRGVPSTDTQYF.

In its sample, this clonotype was seen a few times. The V and J genes are TRBV7-2 and TRBJ2-7; D gene uncertain. Trimming pared 5 bases from V and 3 bases from J, leaving 14 bases between. CDR3 length equals 14 residues. CDR1 and CDR2 from the germline V gene are SGHTA and FQGNSA. The CDR3 nucleotides read TGTGCCAGCAGCCCACTTAGCCAGCTCTACGAGCAGTACTTC. Its protein is CASSPLSQLYEQYF.

This clonotype was detected a few times. The chain links TRBV6-2 or TRBV6-3 to TRBJ1-1; no firm D call. CDR1 and CDR2 from the germline V gene are MNHEY and SVGEGT. CDR3 length: 16 amino acids. Trimming cost V 7 bases and J 0 bases, with 18 bases left between them. The CDR3 DNA sequence: TGTGCCAGCACCGACCCGGAGGTTTTGGTGAACACTGAAGCTTTCTTT. It translates to CASTDPEVLVNTEAFF.

In this sample, this clonotype turned up a few times. CDR3 loop: CASSPQGPSYEQYF. DNA of the CDR3: TGTGCCAGCAGTCCCCAGGGGCCCTCCTACGAGCAGTACTTC. The rearrangement joins TRBV6-1 to TRBJ2-7; tentatively, D is TRBD1 (6 bases). From germline, CDR1 is MNHNS and CDR2 SASEGT. The CDR3 runs to 14 residues. V lost 5 bases, J lost 0 bases, and 11 bases lay in between.

This clonotype was counted ten times or more. V usage is TRBV7-9 and J usage is TRBJ2-6, with no clear D. CDR3 length: 15 residues. The germline V gene has CDR1 SEHNR and CDR2 FQNEAQ (reference sequence). Trimming took off 2 bases at V and 4 bases at J, with 9 bases between the two ends. Written as DNA, the CDR3 is TGTGCCAGCAGCTTAAACGGAATGGGGGCCAACGTCCTGACTTTC. Protein product: CASSLNGMGANVLTF.

This clonotype was detected only a few times. V is TRBV11-2 and J is TRBJ2-3; 10 bases match TRBD2. After removal of 2 bases from V and 4 bases from J, the junction contained 9 bases not matched to a gene. CDR3 length: 17 amino acids. Germline loops: CDR1 SGHAT, CDR2 FQNNGV. Here the CDR3 reads CASSLSPSGRFADTQYF. The CDR3 region has the DNA TGTGCCAGCAGCTTAAGTCCTAGCGGGAGATTCGCAGATACGCAGTATTTT.

This chain connects TRBV9 to TRBJ2-3; 7 bases agree with TRBD1. The ends lost 0 bases at V and 2 bases at J; junction bases unmatched: 6. The CDR3 length is 16 residues. The V gene's germline CDR1 is SGDLS and CDR2 YYNGEE. The CDR3 loop reads CASSVGGDRTTDTQYF. In DNA, the CDR3 is TGTGCCAGCAGCGTAGGAGGGGACAGAACCACAGATACGCAGTATTTT.

This clonotype was picked up many times. The chain carries TRBV5-5 and TRBJ1-2, with D hard to call. Germline CDR1 reads SGHKS; CDR2 reads YYEKEE (reference sequence). V was pared by 4 bases and J by 5 bases, with 12 bases between. The CDR3 is 13 amino acids. CDR3: CASSDSSLYGYTF. Here the CDR3 DNA reads TGTGCCAGCAGCGATAGCAGCTTATATGGCTACACCTTC. The full variable domain, in which reference TRBV5-5 and TRBJ1-2 provide the parts outside the CDR3, is DAGVTQSPTHLIKTRGQQVTLRCSPISGHKSVSWYQQVLGQGPQFIFQYYEKEERGRGNFPDRFSARQFPNYSSELNVNALLLGDSALYLCASSDSSLYGYTFGSGTRLTVV.

V is TRBV7-9 and J is TRBJ2-1; 9 bases align to TRBD1. The CDR3 extends over 13 amino acids. CDR1 SEHNR and CDR2 FQNEAQ come from the germline V gene (reference sequence). After removal of 8 bases from V and 5 bases from J, the junction contained 4 bases not matched to a gene. CDR3 DNA sequence: TGTGCCAGCCGGGACAGGGTGGACAATGAGCAGTTCTTC. It encodes CASRDRVDNEQFF.

The genes are TRBV6-6 and TRBJ1-1; no firm D call. The V and J ends lost 4 bases and 13 bases respectively, with 19 bases between them. Germline V gives CDR1 MNHNY, CDR2 SVGAGI (reference sequence). The CDR3 has 13 residues. The CDR3 is CASSLVRTVEVFF. CDR3 bases: TGTGCCAGCAGTTTAGTTAGGACGGTTGAGGTTTTCTTT.

The genes are TRBV27 and TRBJ2-1; 8 bases are a match to TRBD2. Per the germline V gene, CDR1 is MNHEY and CDR2 is SMNVEV (reference sequence). V lost 5 bases, J lost 2 bases, and 11 bases stayed unmatched. The CDR3 has 17 residues. The CDR3 DNA is TGTGCCAGCAGTGGGGGGGAGCGGGAGTCCCCCTACAATGAGCAGTTCTTC. Translation gives CASSGGERESPYNEQFF.

The chain links TRBV18 to TRBJ2-2, with D unclear. The V end lost 2 bases, the J end lost 7 bases, and 5 bases lay between the germline ends. The CDR3 has 12 amino acids. The germline gives CDR1 KGHSH, CDR2 LQKENI. The CDR3 here is CASSPGIGELFF. The CDR3 region has the DNA TGTGCCAGCTCACCAGGGATCGGGGAGCTGTTTTTT.

This clonotype has a handful of counts. V gene TRBV25-1 combines with J gene TRBJ1-2, with TRBD1 matching 8 bases. The CDR3 has 14 amino acids. Germline V gene lookup returns CDR1 MGHDK and CDR2 SYGVNS. J gave up 6 bases and V 5 bases, and 8 bases lay outside the gene matches. This CDR3 reads CASSRTGRIDGYTF. CDR3 DNA: TGTGCCAGCAGTCGGACAGGGAGGATCGATGGCTACACCTTC.

The sample holds many counts of this clonotype. CDR3 region: CASSEGLDGTYEQYF. CDR3 DNA sequence: TGCGCCAGCAGCGAGGGACTAGATGGGACATACGAGCAGTACTTC. The chain combines TRBV5-1 with TRBJ2-7, with 8 bases fitting TRBD2. With 4 bases clipped from V and 4 bases from J, the junction kept 10 bases outside the gene matches. Germline CDR1 is SGHRS and CDR2 is YFSETQ. The length of the CDR3 is 15 residues.

This clonotype was counted between two and nine times. The genes are TRBV28 and TRBJ2-2, with 8 bases identical to TRBD2. The CDR3 extends over 16 amino acids. The germline CDR1 and CDR2 sequences are MDHEN and SYDVKM. V dropped 8 bases and J dropped 1; count of bases not matched to a gene: 9. CDR3 loop: CASSGTRSGNTGELFF. The CDR3 DNA reads as TGTGCCAGCTCTGGGACTAGGTCGGGGAACACCGGGGAGCTGTTTTTT. Full variable domain (missing parts from reference TRBV28 and TRBJ2-2): DVKVTQSSRYLVKRTGEKVFLECVQDMDHENMFWYRQDPGLGLRLIYFSYDVKMKEKGDIPEGYSVSREKKERFSLILESASTNQTSMYLCASSGTRSGNTGELFFGEGSRLTVL.